This T cell receptor (beta chain) was sequenced during a study of blood T cell repertoires in COVID-19. Followed longitudinally, the Seattle patients had been enrolled during active infection. Data came from immunoSEQ multiplex PCR; TCRdb stores just in-frame clones and leaves some out. The sample records about 200,000 clones, roughly 84% being singletons. Looked up from germline, CDR1 is LNHDA and CDR2 is SQIVND (reference sequence). Trimming cost V 1 base and J 7 bases; bases outside gene matches: 12. The length of the CDR3 is 17 residues. The sequencing sample was made of peripheral blood. The clonotype was recovered from a person aged 70 to 85 with COVID-19, enrolled during active disease. This rearrangement joins TRBV19 to TRBJ2-2; 7 bases fit TRBD1. This chain's CDR3 is CASSIGGGTNVIGELFF. In DNA, the CDR3 is TGTGCCAGTAGTATAGGAGGGGGCACAAATGTTATCGGGGAGCTGTTTTTT.